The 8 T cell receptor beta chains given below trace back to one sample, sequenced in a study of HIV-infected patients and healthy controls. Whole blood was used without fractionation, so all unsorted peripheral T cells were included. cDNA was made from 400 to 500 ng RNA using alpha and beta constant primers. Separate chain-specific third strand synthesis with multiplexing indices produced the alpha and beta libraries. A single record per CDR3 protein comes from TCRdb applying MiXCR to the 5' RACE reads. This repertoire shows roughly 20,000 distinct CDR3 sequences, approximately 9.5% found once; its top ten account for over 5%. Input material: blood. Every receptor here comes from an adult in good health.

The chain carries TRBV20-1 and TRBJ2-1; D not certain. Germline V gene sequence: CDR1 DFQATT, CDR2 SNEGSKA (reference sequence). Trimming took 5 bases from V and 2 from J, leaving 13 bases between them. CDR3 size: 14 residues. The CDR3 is CSADTGSAYNEQFF. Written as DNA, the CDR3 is TGCAGTGCTGATACCGGTTCTGCCTACAATGAGCAGTTCTTC.

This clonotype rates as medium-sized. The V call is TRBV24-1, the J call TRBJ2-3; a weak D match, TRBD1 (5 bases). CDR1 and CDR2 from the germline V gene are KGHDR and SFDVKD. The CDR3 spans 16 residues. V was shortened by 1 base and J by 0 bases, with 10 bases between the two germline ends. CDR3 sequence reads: CATSDLKGSSTDTQYF. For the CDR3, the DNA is TGTGCCACCAGTGATTTAAAGGGGTCTAGCACAGATACGCAGTATTTT.

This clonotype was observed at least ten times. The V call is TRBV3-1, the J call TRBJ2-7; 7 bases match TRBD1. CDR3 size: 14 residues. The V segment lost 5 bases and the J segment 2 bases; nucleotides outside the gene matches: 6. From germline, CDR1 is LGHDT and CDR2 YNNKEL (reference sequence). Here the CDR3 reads CASSFLGQPYEQYF. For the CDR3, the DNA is TGTGCCAGCAGCTTCCTGGGACAGCCCTACGAGCAGTACTTC.

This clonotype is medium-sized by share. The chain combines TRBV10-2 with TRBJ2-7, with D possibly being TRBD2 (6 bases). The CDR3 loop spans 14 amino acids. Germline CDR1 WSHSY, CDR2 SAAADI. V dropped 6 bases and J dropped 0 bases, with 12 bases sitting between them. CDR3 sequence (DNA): TGCGCCAGCAGGGGAGGTAGCGACTCCTACGAGCAGTACTTC. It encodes CASRGGSDSYEQYF.

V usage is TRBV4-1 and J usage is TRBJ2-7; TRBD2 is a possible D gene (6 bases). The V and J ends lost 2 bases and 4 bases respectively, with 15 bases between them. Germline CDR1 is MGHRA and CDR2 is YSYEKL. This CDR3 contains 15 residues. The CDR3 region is CASSQSRDSSYEQYF. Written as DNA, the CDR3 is TGCGCCAGCAGCCAATCGAGGGACTCCTCATACGAGCAGTACTTC.

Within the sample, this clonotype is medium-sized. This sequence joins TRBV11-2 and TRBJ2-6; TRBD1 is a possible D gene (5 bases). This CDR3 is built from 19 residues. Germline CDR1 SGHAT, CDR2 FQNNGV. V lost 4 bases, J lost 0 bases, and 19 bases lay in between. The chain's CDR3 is CASSSIIGDPRSGANVLTF. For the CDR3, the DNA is TGTGCCAGCAGCTCCATAATAGGGGATCCCCGCTCTGGGGCCAACGTCCTGACTTTC.

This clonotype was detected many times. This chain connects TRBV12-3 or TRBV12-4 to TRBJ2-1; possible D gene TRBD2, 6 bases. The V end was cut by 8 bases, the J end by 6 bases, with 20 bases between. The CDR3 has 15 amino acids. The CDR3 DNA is TGTGCCAGCCCCCCCCCGGGACTTTCGATCAATGAGCAGTTCTTC. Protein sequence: CASPPPGLSINEQFF.

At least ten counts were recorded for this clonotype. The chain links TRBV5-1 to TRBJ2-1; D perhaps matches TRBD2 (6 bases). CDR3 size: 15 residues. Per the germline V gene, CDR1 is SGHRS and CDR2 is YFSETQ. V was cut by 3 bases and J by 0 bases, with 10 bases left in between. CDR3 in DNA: TGCGCCAGCAGCTCGGGACTCCGCTCCTACAATGAGCAGTTCTTC. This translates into CASSSGLRSYNEQFF. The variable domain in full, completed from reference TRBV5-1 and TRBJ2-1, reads KAGVTQTPRYLIKTRGQQVTLSCSPISGHRSVSWYQQTPGQGLQFLFEYFSETQRNKGNFPGRFSGRQFSNSRSEMNVSTLELGDSALYLCASSSGLRSYNEQFFGPGTRLTVL.